These T cell receptor beta chains were read from a single sample in a study of blood T cell repertoires in COVID-19. TCRdb keeps only in-frame clones here, not all; method: immunoSEQ multiplex PCR. The table includes 650,000 to 800,000 clones, just under 90% detected once. Sample: peripheral blood. Every receptor here comes from a woman aged 18-30 years with acute or convalescent COVID-19. Both conserved end residues are part of each CDR3. Fields, in order: V gene, clone size, J gene, D gene, CDR3 protein, CDR3 DNA. The D gene is left open where the match is weak. Clone size, where shown, is once, few, many, or a class for clones that have expanded.

v_call: TRBV3-1/TRBV3-2; clone_size: .; j_call: TRBJ2-2; d_call: TRBD2; cdr3_aa: CASSRRRGGGTGELFF; cdr3_nt: TGTGCCAGCAGCCGCCGACGGGGGGGAGGAACCGGGGAGCTGTTTTTT
v_call: TRBV9; clone_size: .; j_call: TRBJ1-2; d_call: .; cdr3_aa: CASSVSRSGQGYGYTF; cdr3_nt: TGTGCCAGCAGCGTTAGTAGATCGGGTCAGGGCTATGGCTACACCTTC
v_call: TRBV6-1; clone_size: .; j_call: TRBJ2-1; d_call: .; cdr3_aa: CASSVLNEQFF; cdr3_nt: TGTGCCAGCAGTGTACTAAATGAGCAGTTCTTC
v_call: TRBV28; clone_size: .; j_call: TRBJ1-5; d_call: .; cdr3_aa: CASSLKGGGTSIQPQHF; cdr3_nt: TGTGCCAGCAGTTTAAAGGGTGGAGGGACGTCAATTCAGCCCCAGCATTTT
v_call: TRBV6-6; clone_size: .; j_call: TRBJ1-2; d_call: TRBD1; cdr3_aa: CASSPGQNYGYTF; cdr3_nt: TGTGCCAGCAGTCCGGGACAGAACTATGGCTACACCTTC
v_call: TRBV2; clone_size: .; j_call: TRBJ1-1; d_call: .; cdr3_aa: CASRVNRNTEAFF; cdr3_nt: TGTGCCAGCAGGGTCAACAGAAACACTGAAGCTTTCTTT
v_call: TRBV4-1; clone_size: .; j_call: TRBJ1-4; d_call: TRBD1; cdr3_aa: CAVGTATNEKLFF; cdr3_nt: TGCGCCGTCGGGACAGCAACTAATGAAAAACTGTTTTTT
v_call: TRBV7-9; clone_size: .; j_call: TRBJ1-1; d_call: .; cdr3_aa: CASSQQGPTEAFF; cdr3_nt: TGTGCCAGCAGCCAGCAGGGTCCCACTGAAGCTTTCTTT
v_call: TRBV4-3; clone_size: .; j_call: TRBJ1-2; d_call: .; cdr3_aa: CASSQDRSVGPPNYGYTF; cdr3_nt: TGCGCCAGCAGCCAAGATCGGAGCGTGGGGCCGCCGAACTATGGCTACACCTTC
v_call: TRBV5-6; clone_size: once; j_call: TRBJ2-3; d_call: .; cdr3_aa: CASSLASSPSTDTQYF; cdr3_nt: TGTGCCAGCAGCTTGGCTAGCTCACCTAGCACAGATACGCAGTATTTT
v_call: TRBV5-6; clone_size: .; j_call: TRBJ1-2; d_call: .; cdr3_aa: CASSPGTFYGYTF; cdr3_nt: TGTGCCAGCAGCCCAGGAACCTTCTATGGCTACACCTTC
v_call: TRBV7-2; clone_size: once; j_call: TRBJ2-1; d_call: .; cdr3_aa: CASSLDTYNEQFF; cdr3_nt: TGTGCCAGCAGCTTGGACACCTACAATGAGCAGTTCTTC
v_call: TRBV6-5; clone_size: .; j_call: TRBJ2-2; d_call: .; cdr3_aa: CAAQGFDTGELFF; cdr3_nt: TGTGCCGCCCAGGGGTTCGACACCGGGGAGCTGTTTTTT
v_call: TRBV5-6; clone_size: .; j_call: TRBJ2-7; d_call: .; cdr3_aa: CASSLEGHYEQYF; cdr3_nt: TGTGCCAGCAGCTTGGAGGGACACTACGAGCAGTACTTC
v_call: TRBV10-3; clone_size: .; j_call: TRBJ1-2; d_call: .; cdr3_aa: CAISESLSYGYTF; cdr3_nt: TGTGCCATCAGTGAGTCTTTGAGCTATGGCTACACCTTC
v_call: TRBV30; clone_size: .; j_call: TRBJ1-6; d_call: .; cdr3_aa: CAKREGKSPLHF; cdr3_nt: TGTGCCAAAAGGGAGGGTAAATCACCCCTCCACTTT
v_call: TRBV12-3/TRBV12-4; clone_size: .; j_call: TRBJ1-5; d_call: .; cdr3_aa: CASSFDLGRPQHF; cdr3_nt: TGTGCCAGCAGTTTCGACCTTGGGCGGCCCCAGCATTTT
v_call: TRBV13; clone_size: .; j_call: TRBJ2-2; d_call: .; cdr3_aa: CASSSNTGTSFSGELFF; cdr3_nt: TGTGCCAGCAGCTCTAACACCGGGACATCGTTCTCCGGGGAGCTGTTTTTT
v_call: TRBV19; clone_size: .; j_call: TRBJ1-5; d_call: TRBD1; cdr3_aa: CASSISYRGSNQPQHF; cdr3_nt: TGTGCCAGTAGTATATCATACAGGGGCAGCAATCAGCCCCAGCATTTT
v_call: TRBV4-1; clone_size: .; j_call: TRBJ2-3; d_call: TRBD2; cdr3_aa: CASSQYPPSGGADTQYF; cdr3_nt: TGCGCCAGCAGCCAATATCCCCCTAGCGGGGGGGCAGATACGCAGTATTTT
v_call: TRBV6-6; clone_size: .; j_call: TRBJ1-4; d_call: .; cdr3_aa: CASSAPAGSNEKLFF; cdr3_nt: TGTGCCAGCAGTGCCCCGGCAGGGTCTAATGAAAAACTGTTTTTT
v_call: TRBV24-1; clone_size: .; j_call: TRBJ2-7; d_call: TRBD1; cdr3_aa: CATSDSGQRYEQYF; cdr3_nt: TGTGCCACCAGTGATTCGGGACAGAGATACGAGCAGTACTTC
v_call: TRBV6-6; clone_size: .; j_call: TRBJ2-3; d_call: TRBD2; cdr3_aa: CASSSLAGGRDTQYF; cdr3_nt: TGTGCCAGCAGCTCCCTAGCGGGGGGGCGGGATACGCAGTATTTT
v_call: TRBV7-9; clone_size: .; j_call: TRBJ1-2; d_call: TRBD1; cdr3_aa: CASNPTGYGYTF; cdr3_nt: TGTGCCAGCAACCCGACAGGGTATGGCTACACCTTC
v_call: TRBV18; clone_size: .; j_call: TRBJ1-1; d_call: .; cdr3_aa: CASSRLRGEKSMAEAFF; cdr3_nt: TGTGCCAGCTCTCGCCTCCGCGGGGAAAAAAGTATGGCTGAAGCTTTCTTT
v_call: TRBV29-1; clone_size: once; j_call: TRBJ1-4; d_call: .; cdr3_aa: CSVEVGGEKLFF; cdr3_nt: TGCAGCGTTGAAGTGGGCGGGGAAAAACTGTTTTTT
v_call: TRBV7-9; clone_size: .; j_call: TRBJ1-2; d_call: .; cdr3_aa: CASSPPRLGRGYTF; cdr3_nt: TGTGCCAGCAGCCCCCCGAGATTAGGGAGAGGCTACACCTTC
v_call: TRBV10-3; clone_size: .; j_call: TRBJ1-6; d_call: TRBD1; cdr3_aa: CAISELGTGDSPLHF; cdr3_nt: TGTGCCATCAGTGAACTCGGGACAGGGGATTCACCCCTCCACTTT
v_call: TRBV12-3/TRBV12-4; clone_size: .; j_call: TRBJ1-2; d_call: TRBD1; cdr3_aa: CASSLLRGPGYTF; cdr3_nt: TGTGCCAGCAGTTTATTGAGGGGGCCCGGCTACACCTTC
v_call: TRBV27; clone_size: few; j_call: TRBJ1-1; d_call: .; cdr3_aa: CASSPYREIPREAFF; cdr3_nt: TGTGCCAGCAGTCCCTACAGGGAAATCCCCCGTGAAGCTTTCTTT
v_call: TRBV4-1; clone_size: .; j_call: TRBJ1-2; d_call: TRBD1; cdr3_aa: CASSQDGAPGTANYGYTF; cdr3_nt: TGCGCCAGCAGCCAAGATGGAGCGCCCGGGACAGCTAACTATGGCTACACCTTC
v_call: TRBV29-1; clone_size: .; j_call: TRBJ1-2; d_call: TRBD1; cdr3_aa: CSVVRFSGTDYGYTF; cdr3_nt: TGCAGCGTGGTGAGGTTTTCCGGGACAGATTATGGCTACACCTTC
v_call: TRBV2; clone_size: .; j_call: TRBJ1-2; d_call: .; cdr3_aa: CASNRVGLGYTF; cdr3_nt: TGTGCCAGCAACCGAGTGGGGCTTGGCTACACCTTC
v_call: TRBV11-1; clone_size: .; j_call: TRBJ1-4; d_call: TRBD1; cdr3_aa: CASSLDRGEKLFF; cdr3_nt: TGTGCCAGCAGCTTGGACAGGGGTGAAAAACTGTTTTTT
v_call: TRBV4-1; clone_size: .; j_call: TRBJ1-2; d_call: .; cdr3_aa: CASSQEVTKWYGYTF; cdr3_nt: TGCGCCAGCAGCCAAGAAGTGACTAAGTGGTATGGCTACACCTTC
v_call: TRBV9; clone_size: .; j_call: TRBJ1-2; d_call: .; cdr3_aa: CASSENRASNYGYTF; cdr3_nt: TGTGCCAGCAGCGAAAACAGGGCCAGCAACTATGGCTACACCTTC
v_call: TRBV29-1; clone_size: once; j_call: TRBJ1-1; d_call: TRBD1; cdr3_aa: CSVEGWTGMNTEAFF; cdr3_nt: TGCAGCGTTGAAGGATGGACAGGGATGAACACTGAAGCTTTCTTT
v_call: TRBV4-3; clone_size: .; j_call: TRBJ2-7; d_call: TRBD1; cdr3_aa: CASSHLTGQSYEQYF; cdr3_nt: TGCGCCAGCAGCCACCTAACGGGACAGTCCTACGAGCAGTACTTC
v_call: TRBV21-1; clone_size: .; j_call: TRBJ1-6; d_call: .; cdr3_aa: CASNPSSYNSPLHF; cdr3_nt: TGTGCCAGCAACCCTAGCTCCTATAATTCACCCCTCCACTTT
v_call: TRBV11-2; clone_size: .; j_call: TRBJ1-5; d_call: .; cdr3_aa: CASSLRGGERNQPQHF; cdr3_nt: TGTGCCAGCAGCTTAAGAGGGGGGGAAAGAAATCAGCCCCAGCATTTT
v_call: TRBV6-5; clone_size: .; j_call: TRBJ2-1; d_call: TRBD2; cdr3_aa: CASSYLAGGYSNEQFF; cdr3_nt: TGTGCCAGCAGTTATCTAGCGGGGGGGTATAGTAATGAGCAGTTCTTC
v_call: TRBV7-3; clone_size: .; j_call: TRBJ2-3; d_call: TRBD2; cdr3_aa: CASGLSGRGTDTQYF; cdr3_nt: TGTGCCAGCGGACTCTCCGGGAGGGGGACAGATACGCAGTATTTT
v_call: TRBV18; clone_size: .; j_call: TRBJ1-6; d_call: TRBD1; cdr3_aa: CASSQPGQGNSPLHF; cdr3_nt: TGTGCCAGCTCACAACCGGGACAGGGAAATTCACCCCTCCACTTT
v_call: TRBV5-8; clone_size: .; j_call: TRBJ1-2; d_call: .; cdr3_aa: CASIPAGLAYGYTF; cdr3_nt: TGTGCCAGCATCCCCGCGGGCCTCGCCTATGGCTACACCTTC
v_call: TRBV30; clone_size: once; j_call: TRBJ1-2; d_call: .; cdr3_aa: CAWSHGNSYGYTF; cdr3_nt: TGTGCCTGGAGTCACGGGAATTCTTATGGCTACACCTTC
v_call: TRBV6-5; clone_size: .; j_call: TRBJ1-2; d_call: .; cdr3_aa: CATSKEGRYGYTF; cdr3_nt: TGTGCCACTAGCAAAGAGGGCCGCTATGGCTACACCTTC